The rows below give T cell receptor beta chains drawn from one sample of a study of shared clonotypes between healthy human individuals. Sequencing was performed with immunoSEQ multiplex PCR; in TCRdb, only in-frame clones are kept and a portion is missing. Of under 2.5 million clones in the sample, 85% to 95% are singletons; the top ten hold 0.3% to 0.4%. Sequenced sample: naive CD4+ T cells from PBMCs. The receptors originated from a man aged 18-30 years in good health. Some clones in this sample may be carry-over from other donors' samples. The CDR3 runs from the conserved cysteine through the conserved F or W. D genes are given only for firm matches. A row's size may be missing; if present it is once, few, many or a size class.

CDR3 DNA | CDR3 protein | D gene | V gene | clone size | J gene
TGTGCCAGCAGCCTGGGGACAGGGGGATACAATGAGCAGTTCTTC | CASSLGTGGYNEQFF | TRBD1 | TRBV5-4 | - | TRBJ2-1
TGTGCCAGCAGTTTGGTGAGGTCTAATGAAAAACTGTTTTTT | CASSLVRSNEKLFF | - | TRBV27 | - | TRBJ1-4
TGCGCCAGCAGCCAAGAGGGGACAGGGGTTAGCATTCAGTACTTC | CASSQEGTGVSIQYF | TRBD1 | TRBV4-1 | - | TRBJ2-4
TGTGCCAGCTCACTCGGGATTCCCACTGAAGCTTTCTTT | CASSLGIPTEAFF | - | TRBV18 | - | TRBJ1-1
TGTGCCAGCAGTTTAGATTACAAAAACATTCAGTACTTC | CASSLDYKNIQYF | - | TRBV28 | - | TRBJ2-4
TGTGCCAGCAGCCAAAAGACCCGAACTTCTAGCGGGGGCTACAATGAGCAGTTCTTC | CASSQKTRTSSGGYNEQFF | TRBD2 | TRBV4-2 | - | TRBJ2-1
TGCAGCGTTGAAGATCGAGACGGGAGTGAGACCCAGTACTTC | CSVEDRDGSETQYF | - | TRBV29-1 | - | TRBJ2-5
TGTGCCAGCAGGAAACTAGCGGGAGTCAAGGTTTCCTTATACGAGCAGTACTTC | CASRKLAGVKVSLYEQYF | TRBD2 | TRBV28 | - | TRBJ2-7
TGTGCCAGCAGCTTAGCGAGGGGGTCCGAGACCCAGTACTTC | CASSLARGSETQYF | - | TRBV7-2 | - | TRBJ2-5
TGCGCCAGCAGCCTAACCGGGACAGGGACGAACACTGAAGCTTTCTTT | CASSLTGTGTNTEAFF | TRBD1 | TRBV5-1 | few | TRBJ1-1
TGTGCCAGCAGCTTATCCCTGAACACTGAAGCTTTCTTT | CASSLSLNTEAFF | - | TRBV7-9 | - | TRBJ1-1
TGTGCCAGCAGCCACGGACAGTTCCTAGTCACTGAAGCTTTCTTT | CASSHGQFLVTEAFF | - | TRBV6-1 | - | TRBJ1-1
TGTGCCAGCAGTCGGCGGGAGGAGCGTGGGACCCAGTACTTC | CASSRREERGTQYF | TRBD2 | TRBV27 | - | TRBJ2-5
TGTGCCAGCAGCTACCGGGACAGCTCCTACAATGAGCAGTTCTTC | CASSYRDSSYNEQFF | TRBD1 | TRBV7-6 | - | TRBJ2-1
TGTGCCAGCAGCTTAGTGGTACAGGGGTACGAGCAGTACTTC | CASSLVVQGYEQYF | TRBD1 | TRBV7-9 | - | TRBJ2-7
TGTGCCAGCAGTGCGACAGCTTATGGCTACACCTTC | CASSATAYGYTF | - | TRBV6-1 | - | TRBJ1-2
TGCAGCGGGAAACTAGCGCAAAGCACAGATACGCAGTATTTT | CSGKLAQSTDTQYF | TRBD2 | TRBV29-1 | - | TRBJ2-3
TGTGCCAGCAGCCTGGAAGGGGGCAGAGAGACCCAGTACTTC | CASSLEGGRETQYF | TRBD1 | TRBV7-9 | - | TRBJ2-5
TGTGCCTGGAGTGGGATGCAGGCCCAGACCCAGTACTTC | CAWSGMQAQTQYF | - | TRBV30 | - | TRBJ2-5
TGTGCCAGCAGTTTAACGGCGCCGAACTATGGCTACACCTTC | CASSLTAPNYGYTF | - | TRBV28 | - | TRBJ1-2
TGTGCCAGCAGCCGGAGCTCCTACAATGAGCAGTTCTTC | CASSRSSYNEQFF | - | TRBV27 | - | TRBJ2-1
TGTGCCACCATCCTTACCGGGACAGGGGGCTTGCAGTACTTC | CATILTGTGGLQYF | TRBD1 | TRBV27 | - | TRBJ2-7
TGTGCCAGCAGTTACTCTGGGACAGGGGGACGGGAGACCCAGTACTTC | CASSYSGTGGRETQYF | TRBD1 | TRBV6-5 | - | TRBJ2-5
TGCGCCAGCAGCTTGGTGGGACACCCCTATGGCTACACCTTC | CASSLVGHPYGYTF | - | TRBV5-1 | - | TRBJ1-2
TGTGCCAGCAGCTCCCCGGGGCAGGGGCTATACGAGCAGTACTTC | CASSSPGQGLYEQYF | - | TRBV13 | - | TRBJ2-7